The 9 T cell receptor beta chains below come from one sample, sequenced in a study of T-cell memory formation after mild COVID-19. Each CDR3 protein gets one entry after TCRdb re-called the 5' RACE reads with MiXCR. The sample holds 260,000 or so distinct CDR3 sequences; 16% are singletons and the top ten take more than 20%. The specimen sequenced was PBMCs or a T cell subset sorted from them (not recorded which). These receptor sequences come from a man between 18 and 35 years old who had mild COVID-19 (a few samples of this study predate the infection). Cell type and time point are not known.

This clonotype was seen more than once but under ten times. The V call is TRBV5-1, the J call TRBJ2-5; D is possibly TRBD1 or TRBD2 (6 bases each). The CDR3 length is 15 residues. V lost 4 bases to trimming and J lost 4 bases, with 17 bases between them. Germline CDR1 and CDR2: SGHRS and YFSETQ. The CDR3 loop is CASSPTLGGRETQYF. The CDR3 bases are TGCGCCAGCAGCCCTACATTGGGGGGCCGAGAGACCCAGTACTTC.

This sequence joins TRBV27 and TRBJ2-7; 13 bases are shared with TRBD2. The CDR3 extends over 20 amino acids. In germline, CDR1 is MNHEY, CDR2 SMNVEV (reference sequence). The CDR3 sequence: CASSTPTTPRGTSGEYGQYV. The CDR3 region has the DNA TGTGCCAGCAGTACTCCTACTACCCCCCGCGGGACTAGCGGGGAGTACGGGCAGTACGTC.

This clonotype was picked up many times. The chain employs TRBV7-2 and TRBJ1-3; perhaps TRBD1 as D (5 bases). Germline values: CDR1 SGHTA, CDR2 FQGNSA. The CDR3 totals 15 residues. Trimming took off 4 bases at V and 3 bases at J, with 13 bases between the two ends. CDR3 nucleotide sequence: TGTGCCAGCAGCTCAGATGGGGGTGGTGGAAACACCATATATTTT. This codes for CASSSDGGGGNTIYF.

The chain joins TRBV4-3 to TRBJ2-7; D possibly corresponds to TRBD2 (6 bases). The CDR3 length is 13 residues. V was pared by 4 bases and J by 6 bases, with 13 bases between. The V gene's germline CDR1 is LGHNA and CDR2 YSLEER. The CDR3, as DNA: TGCGCCAGCAGCCGATTTAGACTAGGCGAGCAGTACTTC. It codes for CASSRFRLGEQYF.

This clonotype was seen a few times. V gene TRBV30 combines with J gene TRBJ2-3, with no clear D. The ends were cut back, 0 bases at V and 5 bases at J, with 3 bases in the middle. The CDR3 has 11 amino acids. Germline V gene lookup returns CDR1 GTSNPN and CDR2 SVGIG (reference sequence). The CDR3 here is CAWSVGDTQYF. The CDR3 bases are TGTGCCTGGAGTGTAGGAGATACGCAGTATTTT.

A few counts support this clonotype. Here the CDR3 reads CASSISAGVGTEAFF. In nucleotides, the CDR3 is TGTGCCAGCAGTATCTCGGCAGGGGTGGGCACTGAAGCTTTCTTT. The gene calls are TRBV12-3 or TRBV12-4 and TRBJ1-1; D is perhaps TRBD1 (6 bases). The V end was cut by 5 bases, the J end by 4 bases, with 17 bases between. CDR3 length: 15 amino acids.

The chain links TRBV5-1 to TRBJ1-2; D is perhaps TRBD1 (5 bases). The CDR3 is 14 amino acids. Germline V gene lookup returns CDR1 SGHRS and CDR2 YFSETQ. The V gene lost 0 bases and the J gene lost 8 bases, with 14 bases spanning the gap. This CDR3 reads CASSLALGGQGYTF. CDR3 DNA: TGCGCCAGCAGCTTGGCCCTCGGGGGTCAAGGCTACACCTTC. Combining the CDR3 with reference TRBV5-1 and TRBJ1-2 gives the whole variable domain KAGVTQTPRYLIKTRGQQVTLSCSPISGHRSVSWYQQTPGQGLQFLFEYFSETQRNKGNFPGRFSGRQFSNSRSEMNVSTLELGDSALYLCASSLALGGQGYTFGSGTRLTVV.

This clonotype occurred a few times. V usage is TRBV5-1 and J usage is TRBJ2-7, with 9 bases lining up with TRBD1. V shed 4 bases and J 5 bases; nucleotides not matched to a gene: 10. CDR1 and CDR2 (germline): SGHRS, YFSETQ. This CDR3 is 15 amino acids long. CDR3 residues: CASSRGTGLVDEQYF. The CDR3, as DNA: TGCGCCAGCAGCCGGGGGACAGGGCTGGTGGACGAGCAGTACTTC.

This clonotype came up a few times. The germline gene is not matched at one end of the junction; a read error may be the cause. The DNA of the CDR3 is TGCGCCAGCAACTTGGAACTCGCGAACACCGGGGAGCTGTTTTTT. Translation gives CASNLELANTGELFF. V and J are TRBV5-1 and TRBJ2-2; D remains unclear. The CDR3 contains 15 residues. From germline, CDR1 is SGHRS and CDR2 YFSETQ.